The TCR beta chain under discussion was sequenced for a study of blood T cell repertoires in COVID-19 (TCRdb year 2020). Study-wide context: The collaborator samples originated in the United States, Italy and Spain and spanned the acute and convalescent phases of COVID-19. The material from the prospective study consisted of cDNA or gDNA derived from T cells, B-cell-depleted T cells, or PBMCs. Subjects who had been exposed to COVID-19, were actively infected with it, or had recovered from it provided the deeply sampled blood TCRbeta repertoires that made up the dataset. The repertoires were released in a freely available public database meant as a resource for research on the immune response to SARS-CoV-2. Samples were obtained from the ongoing ImmuneRACE study (first 160 participants) and from 1,254 subjects provided by 6 global collaborators. Nearly every sample came with metadata listing a de-identified subject ID, COVID-19 status, age in years and sex. Where available, HLA class I and class II types were obtained from metadata supplied by the sample provider rather than from assay-based typing. Points the paper makes about the study in general: The quantity of clinical and demographic metadata differed by source and by participant and was supplied without curation.

In Seattle, one collaborating source enrolled patients while the infection was active and tracked those patients longitudinally over the course of disease. Collaborating institutions collected whole blood in K2EDTA tubes following their own protocols. For TCRbeta analysis, collaborators shipped samples in one of three forms: frozen whole blood, isolated PBMCs, or DNA extracted from either of those sample types. TCRbeta CDR3 regions were amplified from genomic DNA using the immunoSEQ Assay, a bias-controlled multiplex PCR. Regarding the original processing steps: Within the assay, amplification of reference gene primers was used to estimate how many nucleated cells each sample contained. To quantify the absolute abundance of each unique TCRbeta CDR3 rearrangement, sequence reads were collapsed and filtered. For each sample, productive Simpson clonality was calculated as the square root of Simpson's diversity index across productive rearrangements. This is the immuneACCESS table as TCRdb keeps it, with only in-frame sequences that have V and J called. A part of the clones is gone; compared with another copy, unresolved V genes explain less than half, and the rest is unexplained. V, J and clone size reflect that table, while D and trimming were determined from the DNA. The sample data list some 300,000 clones, and approximately 90% of these were observed just once. The biggest ten clones account for 5.5% to 8% of the sample.

Worth noting for this clone: Its antigen has not been determined. Per-base quality was not reported, and no clone a single base away is much larger than it.

Material: peripheral blood. The sequence derives from a woman between 50 and 59 years old with COVID-19, enrolled during active disease.

The nucleotide sequence reads as follows: TGTGCCAGCACCGAGGGACAGGGGGTCCGGCAGCCCCAGCATTTT. This encodes CASTEGQGVRQPQHF. This receptor chain uses TRBV28 and TRBJ1-5; TRBD1 matches 11 bases in the middle. At the junction V is shortened by 7 bases and J by 7 bases; bases outside the gene matches: 9. CDR1 and CDR2 are drawn from the germline V gene: MDHEN, SYDVKM. Including cysteine and phenylalanine, the CDR3 has 15 amino acids. This entry keeps only the CDR3 DNA: 45 bases, framed from base 1.